This T cell receptor (beta chain) was sequenced during a study of regulatory T cells in long-lasting Graves disease. Construction of the TCR beta libraries employed iRepertoire HTBI primers in conjunction with Arm-PCR of CDR3 regions. TCRdb re-derived calls from the multiplex PCR reads in MiXCR, one entry per CDR3 protein. The table lists approximately 440,000 distinct CDR3 sequences, under 20% of them singletons. The length of the CDR3 is 14 residues. The V and J ends lost 3 bases and 3 bases respectively, with 11 bases between them. Germline V gene sequence: CDR1 KGHSH, CDR2 LQKENI. Described time point: newly diagnosed GD, antithyroid drugs for less than 3 months. Researchers made the TCR library from RNA that was extracted from PBMCs. This same sample was also part of a study on T cells in Graves' hyperthyroidism and ophthalmopathy.

This chain links TRBV18 with TRBJ1-1, with a weak D call TRBD1 (5 bases). Material: peripheral blood mononuclear cells (PBMCs), obtained at new diagnosis, from a patient treated with antithyroid drugs. The receptor comes from a man in his forties or fifties with Graves disease. Here the CDR3 reads CASSPGRWDTEAFF. CDR3 nucleotide sequence: TGTGCCAGCTCACCGGGACGTTGGGACACTGAAGCTTTCTTT.